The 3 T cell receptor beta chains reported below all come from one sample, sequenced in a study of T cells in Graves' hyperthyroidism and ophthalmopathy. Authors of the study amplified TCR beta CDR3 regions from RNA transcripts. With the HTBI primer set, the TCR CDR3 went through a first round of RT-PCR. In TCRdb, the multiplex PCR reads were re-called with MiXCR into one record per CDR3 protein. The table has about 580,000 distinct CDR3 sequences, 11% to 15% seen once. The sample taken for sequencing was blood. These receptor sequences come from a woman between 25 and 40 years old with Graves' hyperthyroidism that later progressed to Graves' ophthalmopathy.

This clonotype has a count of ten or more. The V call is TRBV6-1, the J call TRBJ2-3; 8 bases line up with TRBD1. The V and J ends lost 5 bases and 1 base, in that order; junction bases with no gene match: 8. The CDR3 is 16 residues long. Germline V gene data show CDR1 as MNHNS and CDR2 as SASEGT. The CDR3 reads CASSRTGRSGTDTQYF. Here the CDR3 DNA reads TGTGCCAGCAGTAGGACAGGGCGATCCGGCACAGATACGCAGTATTTT.

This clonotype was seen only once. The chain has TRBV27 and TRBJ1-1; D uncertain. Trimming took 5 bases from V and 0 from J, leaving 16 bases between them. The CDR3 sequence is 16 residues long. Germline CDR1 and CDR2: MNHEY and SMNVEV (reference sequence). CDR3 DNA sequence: TGTGCCAGCAGTCCCCCGGGCGCAGGATTGAACACTGAAGCTTTCTTT. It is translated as CASSPPGAGLNTEAFF.

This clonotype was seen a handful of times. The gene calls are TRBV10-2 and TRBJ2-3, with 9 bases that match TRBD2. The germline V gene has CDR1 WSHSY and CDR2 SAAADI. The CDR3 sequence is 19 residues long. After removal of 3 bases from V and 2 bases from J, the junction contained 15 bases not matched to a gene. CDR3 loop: CASSEGALGLAGNTDTQYF. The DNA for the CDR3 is TGCGCCAGCAGTGAAGGGGCCCTTGGGCTAGCGGGAAACACAGATACGCAGTATTTT.